This T cell receptor beta chain was sequenced for a study of blood T cells in healthy people across ages. Study-wide background: When template switching was applied, about one barcoded beta molecule was captured per two T cells. Broader study findings: A roughly linear fall in TCR beta diversity per million T cells was seen with increasing age.

A second about 6 to 12 cycle PCR used barcoded and J-beta primers. TCRdb ran MiXCR on the 5' RACE reads and lists one entry per CDR3 protein. The sample shows fewer than 700,000 distinct CDR3 sequences, about 45% of them seen only once. The CDR3 has 13 amino acids. CDR1 and CDR2 from the germline V gene are LGHNA and YSLEER. For this clonotype: The target antigen is unknown. A clone one base away is much larger, so this may be a read error.

This chain connects TRBV4-3 to TRBJ1-1; no firm D call. The source is a man older than 75 in good health. Specimen: blood. CDR3 DNA sequence: TGCGCCAGCAGCCAAGAAAGGGCAGATGAAGCTTTATTT. This sequence encodes CASSQERADEALF.